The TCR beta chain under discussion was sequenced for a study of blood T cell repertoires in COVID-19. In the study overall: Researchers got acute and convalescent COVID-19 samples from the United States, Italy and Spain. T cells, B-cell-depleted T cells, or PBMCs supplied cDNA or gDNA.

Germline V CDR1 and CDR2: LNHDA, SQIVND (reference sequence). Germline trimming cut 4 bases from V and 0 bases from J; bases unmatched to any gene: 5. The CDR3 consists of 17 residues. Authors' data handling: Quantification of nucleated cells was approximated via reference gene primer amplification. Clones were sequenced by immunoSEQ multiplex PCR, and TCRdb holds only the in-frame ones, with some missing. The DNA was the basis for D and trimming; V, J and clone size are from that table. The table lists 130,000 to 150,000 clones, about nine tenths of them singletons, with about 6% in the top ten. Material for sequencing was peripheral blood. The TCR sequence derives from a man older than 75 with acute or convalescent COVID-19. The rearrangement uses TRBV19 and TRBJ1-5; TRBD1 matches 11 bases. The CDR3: CASSRGQGDYSNQPQHF. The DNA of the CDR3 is TGTGCCAGTAGTAGGGGACAGGGGGACTATAGCAATCAGCCCCAGCATTTT.